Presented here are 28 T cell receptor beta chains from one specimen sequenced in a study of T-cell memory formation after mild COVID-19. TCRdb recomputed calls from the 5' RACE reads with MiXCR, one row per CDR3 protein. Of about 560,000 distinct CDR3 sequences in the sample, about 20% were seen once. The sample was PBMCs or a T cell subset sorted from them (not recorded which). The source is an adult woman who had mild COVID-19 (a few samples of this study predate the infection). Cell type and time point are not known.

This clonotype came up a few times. CDR3 protein: CASSFPYSGGAKNTEAFF. CDR3 nucleotide sequence: TGTGCCAGCAGCTTCCCATATTCAGGGGGGGCGAAGAACACTGAAGCTTTCTTT. This chain connects TRBV7-4 to TRBJ1-1; 7 bases match TRBD1. The CDR3 has 18 residues. CDR1 and CDR2 from the germline V gene are SGHVT and SQSDAQ. After removal of 3 bases from V and 1 base from J, the junction contained 14 bases not matched to a gene.

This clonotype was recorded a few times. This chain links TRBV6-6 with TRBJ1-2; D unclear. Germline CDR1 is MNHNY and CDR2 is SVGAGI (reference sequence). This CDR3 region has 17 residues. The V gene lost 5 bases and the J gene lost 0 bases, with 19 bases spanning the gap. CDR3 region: CASSPRRAPTANYGYTF. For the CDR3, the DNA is TGTGCCAGCAGTCCCCGCCGGGCCCCCACGGCTAACTATGGCTACACCTTC.

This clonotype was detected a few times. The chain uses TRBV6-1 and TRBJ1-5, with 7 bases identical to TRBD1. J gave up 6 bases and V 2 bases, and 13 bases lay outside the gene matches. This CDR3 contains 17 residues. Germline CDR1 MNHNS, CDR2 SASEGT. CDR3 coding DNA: TGTGCCAGCAGTGAAAATGCTAAGACAGGGAAGCCTCAGCCCCAGCATTTT. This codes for CASSENAKTGKPQPQHF.

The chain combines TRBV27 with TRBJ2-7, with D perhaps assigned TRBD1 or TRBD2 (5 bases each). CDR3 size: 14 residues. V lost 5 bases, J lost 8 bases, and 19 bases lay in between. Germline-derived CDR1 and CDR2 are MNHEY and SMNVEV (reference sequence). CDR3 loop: CASSPQGPESQQYF. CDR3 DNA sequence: TGTGCCAGCAGTCCCCAGGGACCGGAGAGCCAGCAGTACTTC.

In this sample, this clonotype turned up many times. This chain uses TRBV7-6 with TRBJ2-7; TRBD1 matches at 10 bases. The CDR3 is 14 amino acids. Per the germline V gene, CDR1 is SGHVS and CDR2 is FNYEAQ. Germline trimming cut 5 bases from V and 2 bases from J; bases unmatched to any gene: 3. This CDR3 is CASSHGTGAYEQYF. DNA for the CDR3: TGTGCCAGCAGCCACGGGACAGGGGCCTACGAGCAGTACTTC.

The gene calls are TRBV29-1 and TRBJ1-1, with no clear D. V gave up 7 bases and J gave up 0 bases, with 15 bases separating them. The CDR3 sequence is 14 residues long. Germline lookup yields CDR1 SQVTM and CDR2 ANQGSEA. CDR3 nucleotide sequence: TGCAGCGCTTCCTCGACGGCGATGAACACTGAAGCTTTCTTT. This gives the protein CSASSTAMNTEAFF.

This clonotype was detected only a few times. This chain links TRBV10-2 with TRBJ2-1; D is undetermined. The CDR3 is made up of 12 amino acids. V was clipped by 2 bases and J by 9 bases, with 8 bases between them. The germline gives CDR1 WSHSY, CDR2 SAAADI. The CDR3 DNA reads TGCGCCAGCAGTGAGGGCGGCCGTGAGCAGTTCTTC. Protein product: CASSEGGREQFF.

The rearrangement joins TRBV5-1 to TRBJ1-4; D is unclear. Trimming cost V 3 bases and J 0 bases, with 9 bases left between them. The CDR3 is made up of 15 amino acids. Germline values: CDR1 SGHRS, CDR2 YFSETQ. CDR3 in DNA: TGCGCCAGCAGCTCTGACGTCGCAACTAATGAAAAACTGTTTTTT. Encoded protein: CASSSDVATNEKLFF.

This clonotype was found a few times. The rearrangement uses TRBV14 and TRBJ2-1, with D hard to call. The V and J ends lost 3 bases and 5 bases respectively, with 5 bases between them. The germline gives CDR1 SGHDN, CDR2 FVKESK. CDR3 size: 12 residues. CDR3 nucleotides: TGTGCCAGCAGCCATATAAACAATGAGCAGTTCTTC. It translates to CASSHINNEQFF.

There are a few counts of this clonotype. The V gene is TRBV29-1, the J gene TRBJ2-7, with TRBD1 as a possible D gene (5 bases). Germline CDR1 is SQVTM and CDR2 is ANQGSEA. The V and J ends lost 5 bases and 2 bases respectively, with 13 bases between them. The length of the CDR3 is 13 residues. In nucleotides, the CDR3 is TGCAGCGTTTCTATGGACACAGCCTACGAGCAGTACTTC. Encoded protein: CSVSMDTAYEQYF.

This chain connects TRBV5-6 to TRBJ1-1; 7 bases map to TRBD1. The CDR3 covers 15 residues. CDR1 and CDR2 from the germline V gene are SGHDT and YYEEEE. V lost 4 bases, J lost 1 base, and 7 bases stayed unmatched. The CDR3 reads CASSTSGTANTEAFF. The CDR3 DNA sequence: TGTGCCAGCAGCACCTCCGGGACAGCGAACACTGAAGCTTTCTTT.

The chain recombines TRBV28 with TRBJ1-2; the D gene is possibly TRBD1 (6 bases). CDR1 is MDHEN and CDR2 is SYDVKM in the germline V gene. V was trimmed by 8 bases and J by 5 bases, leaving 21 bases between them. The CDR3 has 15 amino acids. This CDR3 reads CASGTPLGGKYGYTF. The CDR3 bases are TGTGCCAGCGGCACCCCCTTAGGGGGGAAATATGGCTACACCTTC.

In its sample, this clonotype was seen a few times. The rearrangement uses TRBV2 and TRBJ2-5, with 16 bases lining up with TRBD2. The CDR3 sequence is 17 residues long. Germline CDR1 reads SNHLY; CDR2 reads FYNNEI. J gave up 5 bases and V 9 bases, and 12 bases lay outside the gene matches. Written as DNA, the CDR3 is TGTGCCAGTTGCGGGGGACTAGCGGGAGGGCCATGGGAGACCCAGTACTTC. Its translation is CASCGGLAGGPWETQYF. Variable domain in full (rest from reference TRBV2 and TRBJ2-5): EPEVTQTPSHQVTQMGQEVILRCVPISNHLYFYWYRQILGQKVEFLVSFYNNEISEKSEIFDDQFSVERPDGSNFTLKIRSTKLEDSAMYFCASCGGLAGGPWETQYFGPGTRLLVL.

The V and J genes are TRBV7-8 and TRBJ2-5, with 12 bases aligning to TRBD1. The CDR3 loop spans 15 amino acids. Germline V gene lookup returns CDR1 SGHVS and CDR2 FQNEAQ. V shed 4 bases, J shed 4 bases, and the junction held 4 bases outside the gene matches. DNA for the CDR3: TGTGCCAGCAGCTCCGGGACAGGGGGCATAGAGACCCAGTACTTC. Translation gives CASSSGTGGIETQYF.

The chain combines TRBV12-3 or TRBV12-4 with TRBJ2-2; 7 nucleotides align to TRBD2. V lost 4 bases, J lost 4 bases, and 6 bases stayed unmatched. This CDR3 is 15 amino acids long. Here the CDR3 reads CASSWRSGFTGELFF. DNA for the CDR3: TGTGCCAGCAGTTGGCGTAGCGGGTTCACCGGGGAGCTGTTTTTT.

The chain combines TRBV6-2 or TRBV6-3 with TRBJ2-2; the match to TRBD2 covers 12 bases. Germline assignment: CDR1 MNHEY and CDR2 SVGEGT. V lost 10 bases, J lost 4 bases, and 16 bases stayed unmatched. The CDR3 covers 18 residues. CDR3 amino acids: CATRPGLAGPRGTGELFF. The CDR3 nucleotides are TGTGCCACCAGACCAGGACTAGCGGGACCCCGCGGCACCGGGGAGCTGTTTTTT.

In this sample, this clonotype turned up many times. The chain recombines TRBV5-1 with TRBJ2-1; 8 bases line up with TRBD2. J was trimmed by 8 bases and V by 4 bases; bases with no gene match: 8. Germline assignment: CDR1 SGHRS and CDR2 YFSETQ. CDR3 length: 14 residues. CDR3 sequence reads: CASSPGTSIDEQFF. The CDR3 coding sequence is TGCGCCAGCAGCCCCGGGACTAGTATCGATGAGCAGTTCTTC.

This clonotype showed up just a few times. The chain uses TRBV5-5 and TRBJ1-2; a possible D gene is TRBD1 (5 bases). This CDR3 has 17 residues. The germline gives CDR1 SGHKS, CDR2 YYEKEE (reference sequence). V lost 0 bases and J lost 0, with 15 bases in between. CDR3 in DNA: TGTGCCAGCAGCTTGGGGGGCCTAACGGGAGCTAACTATGGCTACACCTTC. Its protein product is CASSLGGLTGANYGYTF.

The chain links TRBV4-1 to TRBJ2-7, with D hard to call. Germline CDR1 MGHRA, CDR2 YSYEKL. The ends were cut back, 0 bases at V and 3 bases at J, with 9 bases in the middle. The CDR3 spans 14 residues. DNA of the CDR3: TGCGCCAGCAGCCAAGATACGCAGTACTACGAGCAGTACTTC. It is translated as CASSQDTQYYEQYF.

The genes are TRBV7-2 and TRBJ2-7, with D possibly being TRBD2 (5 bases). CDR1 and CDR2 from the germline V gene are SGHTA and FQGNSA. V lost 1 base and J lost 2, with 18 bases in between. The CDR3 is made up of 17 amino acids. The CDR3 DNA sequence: TGTGCCAGCAGCTTAGATCATAGCGTTCAGATCCCCTACGAGCAGTACTTC. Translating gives CASSLDHSVQIPYEQYF.

The CDR3 here is CASSLAGGAEGTEAFF. In DNA, the CDR3 is TGTGCCAGCAGTTTAGCAGGGGGCGCAGAAGGGACTGAAGCTTTCTTT. The chain employs TRBV12-3 or TRBV12-4 and TRBJ1-1; 7 nucleotides agree with TRBD1. The CDR3 is made up of 16 amino acids. V shed 0 bases and J 5 bases; nucleotides not matched to a gene: 9.

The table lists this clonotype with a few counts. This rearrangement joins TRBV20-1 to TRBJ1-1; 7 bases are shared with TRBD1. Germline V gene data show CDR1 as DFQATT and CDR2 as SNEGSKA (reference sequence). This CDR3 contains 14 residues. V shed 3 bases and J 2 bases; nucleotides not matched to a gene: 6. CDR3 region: CSASSGGPNTEAFF. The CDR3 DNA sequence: TGCAGTGCTAGCTCAGGGGGGCCAAACACTGAAGCTTTCTTT.

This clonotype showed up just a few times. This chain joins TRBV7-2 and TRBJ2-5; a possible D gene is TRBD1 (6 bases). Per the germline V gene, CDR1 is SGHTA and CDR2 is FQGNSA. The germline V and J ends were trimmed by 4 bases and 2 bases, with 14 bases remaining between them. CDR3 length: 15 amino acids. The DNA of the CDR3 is TGTGCCAGCAGCTCATGGACAGACCGGCAAGAGACCCAGTACTTC. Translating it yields CASSSWTDRQETQYF.

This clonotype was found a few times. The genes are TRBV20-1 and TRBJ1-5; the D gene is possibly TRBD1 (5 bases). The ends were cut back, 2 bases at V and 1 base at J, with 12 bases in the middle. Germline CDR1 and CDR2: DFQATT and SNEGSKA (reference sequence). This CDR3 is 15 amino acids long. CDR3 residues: CSARSGGGSNQPQHF. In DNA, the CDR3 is TGCAGTGCTAGATCTGGTGGGGGGAGCAATCAGCCCCAGCATTTT.

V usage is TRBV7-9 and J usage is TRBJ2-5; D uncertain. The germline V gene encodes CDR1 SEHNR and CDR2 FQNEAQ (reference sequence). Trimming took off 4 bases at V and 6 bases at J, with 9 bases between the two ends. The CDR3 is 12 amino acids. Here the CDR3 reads CASSSTEKTQYF. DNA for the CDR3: TGTGCCAGCAGCTCGACTGAGAAGACCCAGTACTTC.

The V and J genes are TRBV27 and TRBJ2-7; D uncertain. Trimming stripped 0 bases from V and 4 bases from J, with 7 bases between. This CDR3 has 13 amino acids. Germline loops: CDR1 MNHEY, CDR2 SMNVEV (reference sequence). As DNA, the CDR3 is TGTGCCAGCAGTTTATCCAACGAGTACGAGCAGTACTTC. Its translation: CASSLSNEYEQYF.

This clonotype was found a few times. The CDR3 nucleotides read TGTGCCAGCAGCTTAGTGTACGGTAGCGATGAGCAGTTCTTC. Translation gives CASSLVYGSDEQFF. The rearrangement joins TRBV11-2 to TRBJ2-1; tentative D call: TRBD2 (5 bases). The V and J ends lost 1 base and 8 bases respectively, with 12 bases between them. The CDR3 length is 14 residues. CDR1 is SGHAT, CDR2 FQNNGV, per germline.

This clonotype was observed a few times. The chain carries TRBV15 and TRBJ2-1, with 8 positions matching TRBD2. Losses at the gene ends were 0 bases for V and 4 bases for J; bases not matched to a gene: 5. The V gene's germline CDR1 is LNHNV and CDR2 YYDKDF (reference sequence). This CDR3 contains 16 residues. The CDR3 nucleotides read TGTGCCACCAGCAGAGATCTTAGCGGGACTTACAATGAGCAGTTCTTC. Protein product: CATSRDLSGTYNEQFF.